This T cell receptor (beta chain) was found in a study of blood T cell repertoires in COVID-19. Enrolled through a virtual design, the participants were between roughly 18 and 95 years of age and came from approximately 25 US areas. Participants were placed into cohorts based on the clinical history they reported. This CDR3 spans 15 amino acids. Germline CDR1 and CDR2: MGHDK and SYGVNS. V lost 6 bases and J lost 8; bases outside the gene matches: 11. Methods used by the authors: Researchers report that nucleated cell counts were estimated from reference gene primer amplification. The repertoire was sequenced with immunoSEQ multiplex PCR; TCRdb's copy has only in-frame clones and lacks some. The V and J calls and the clone size are those of that table, but D and trimming were determined from the DNA. The repertoire holds 150,000 or so clones, with approximately 81% as singletons.

Sequenced sample: PBMCs or T cells enriched from blood (not recorded which). This clonotype was sampled from a middle-aged woman with acute COVID-19. The chain uses TRBV25-1 and TRBJ1-2; 11 positions match TRBD1. CDR3 residues: CASRQTGTGGRGYTF. CDR3 DNA sequence: TGTGCCAGCAGGCAAACCGGGACAGGGGGAAGGGGCTACACCTTC.